The sequence of this T cell receptor (beta chain) was determined in a study of radiotherapy plus CTLA-4 blockade in lung cancer. Germline V gene data show CDR1 as MDHEN and CDR2 as SYDVKM. This CDR3 has 13 residues. V lost 8 bases to trimming and J lost 3 bases, with 12 bases between them. Repertoires were generated with immunoSEQ multiplex PCR, while TCRdb's copy carries only in-frame clones and drops some. Altogether tens of thousands of clones are present, about three quarters being singletons, with the ten largest covering more than 3.5%. The sequence was obtained from a human donor with non-small cell lung cancer who had stable disease on radiotherapy plus ipilimumab. The V call is TRBV28, the J call TRBJ2-3; D is possibly TRBD2 (5 bases). Specimen: peripheral blood, collected from a patient treated with radiotherapy plus ipilimumab. CDR3 sequence (DNA): TGTGCCAGCCAATTCACTAGGACAGATACGCAGTATTTT. Protein: CASQFTRTDTQYF.